The next 5 T cell receptor beta chains were all read from a single sample in a study of response to subunit inactivated influenza vaccine. Each CDR3 protein gets one entry after TCRdb re-called the RT-PCR reads with MiXCR. Counted here are roughly 570,000 distinct CDR3 sequences, around 15% occurring once; the ten biggest clones make up roughly 11%. The sequencing used PBMCs from blood, collected 11 to 12 days after vaccination. These receptor sequences come from a man aged 50 or older who received an inactivated influenza vaccine.

This clonotype has just a few counts. The V and J genes are TRBV5-5 and TRBJ2-7; the D call may be TRBD1 or TRBD2 (5 bases each). The germline V gene encodes CDR1 SGHKS and CDR2 YYEKEE (reference sequence). CDR3 length: 15 residues. With 4 bases removed from V and 4 bases from J, the gap between germline ends came to 18 bases. CDR3 bases: TGTGCCAGCAGCCGCACGTTGGGGGTTGATTACGAGCAGTACTTC. This translates into CASSRTLGVDYEQYF.

The chain carries TRBV5-5 and TRBJ1-4; TRBD1 is a possible D gene (5 bases). V shed 3 bases and J shed 5 bases, with 11 bases lying between them. The V gene's germline CDR1 is SGHKS and CDR2 YYEKEE (reference sequence). This CDR3 comprises 14 residues. As DNA, the CDR3 is TGTGCCAGCAGCTGGGGGACGGTGAATGAAAAACTGTTTTTT. This translates into CASSWGTVNEKLFF.

The V gene is TRBV7-9, the J gene TRBJ2-3; TRBD2 matches at 15 bases. Losses at the gene ends were 3 bases for V and 11 bases for J; bases not matched to a gene: 12. The CDR3 length is 17 residues. Germline CDR1 reads SEHNR; CDR2 reads FQNEAQ (reference sequence). The CDR3 region has the DNA TGTGCCAGCAGCTTCCCTCCCGGACTAGCGGGAGGGCCTGGGCAGTATTTT. Its protein product is CASSFPPGLAGGPGQYF.

This clonotype was seen only a few times. This rearrangement joins TRBV7-2 to TRBJ1-2; a weak D match, TRBD1 (5 bases). The CDR3 extends over 17 amino acids. Trimming cost V 5 bases and J 8 bases, with 27 bases left between them. The germline CDR1 and CDR2 sequences are SGHTA and FQGNSA. This chain's CDR3 is CASSPGRGRDHYYGYTF. The CDR3 DNA sequence: TGTGCCAGCAGCCCAGGGCGCGGCAGGGACCACTATTACGGCTACACCTTC.

V is TRBV6-2 or TRBV6-3 and J is TRBJ2-7, with 11 bases identical to TRBD2. CDR1 and CDR2 (germline): MNHEY, SVGEGT. Losses at the gene ends were 6 bases for V and 2 bases for J; bases not matched to a gene: 6. The CDR3 loop spans 15 amino acids. CDR3 DNA sequence: TGTGCCAGCAGCACGGGACTAGCGGCTACCTACGAGCAGTACTTC. Its protein is CASSTGLAATYEQYF.